This T cell receptor (beta chain) was captured by sequencing in a study of T cells in Graves' hyperthyroidism and ophthalmopathy. Background on the study: At the time of initial diagnosis and before any treatment, peripheral blood was collected.

Regarding this clonotype: No antigen is known for it. A much larger clone sits a single nucleotide away, making a read error possible.

Overall study findings and caveats: Most thyroid clonotypes that were expanded above 0.001 also turned up in blood. Ophthalmopathy, as predicted by the model, came a median roughly 6.5 months after the prediction.

The CDR3 length is 17 residues. Germline CDR1 is MNHEY and CDR2 is SMNVEV (reference sequence). V gave up 4 bases and J gave up 5 bases; unmatched junction bases: 12. It was RNA transcripts that yielded the amplified TCR beta CDR3 regions. HTBI primers were employed in a first-round RT-PCR of the TCR CDR3. TCRdb redid the calling of the multiplex PCR reads with MiXCR, one entry per CDR3 protein. The table includes some 560,000 distinct CDR3 sequences, approximately 14% detected once. The sequencing sample was made of blood. The TCR was taken from a woman aged 30 to 39 with Graves' hyperthyroidism. The chain combines TRBV27 with TRBJ2-1; 9 nucleotides match TRBD2. DNA of the CDR3: TGTGCCAGCAGTTCCCTTCTGACTAGCGGAACTCACAATGAGCAGTTCTTC. Translation: CASSSLLTSGTHNEQFF.